This T cell receptor beta chain was sequenced for a study of vaccination and CD4 T cells after COVID-19. Study-level background: Convalescent donors: six male, four female; seven Caucasian, two Asian, one multiracial, two Hispanic.

The treatment here: approximately 11-day PBMC culture with coronavirus spike peptide pools or control peptides (ViraFEST assay). One should note that the unexposed donor's CD4+ T cells were collected before the COVID-19 pandemic (2011-2018). The CDR3 is 14 residues long. The germline V and J ends were trimmed by 6 bases and 5 bases, with 14 bases remaining between them. The germline gives CDR1 LNHDA, CDR2 SQIVND (reference sequence). Cultured CD4+ T cell DNA was sequenced using the Oncomine TCR Beta short-read assay. Genomic DNA from cultured CD4+ T cells was extracted. TCRdb itself ran the PCR reads through MiXCR, one entry per CDR3 protein. The repertoire holds 5,000 or so distinct CDR3 sequences, with roughly 28% as singletons. A word on this clonotype: Its antigen remains unidentified.

The chain combines TRBV19 with TRBJ2-1; possibly TRBD2 for D (7 bases). This TCR came from a human donor in good health. Sequencing was carried out using CD4+ T cells from blood, cultured in vitro. CDR3 in amino acids: CASSLGGHNNEQFF. In DNA, the CDR3 is TGTGCCAGTAGCCTCGGGGGGCACAACAATGAGCAGTTCTTC.